This T cell receptor beta chain was recovered during a study of early stage breast cancer tumors. The study's findings and limits: Tumors had roughly 2.5-fold higher T cell density than normal breast.

Sequencing was performed with immunoSEQ multiplex PCR; in TCRdb, only in-frame clones are kept and a portion is missing. Among fewer than 30,000 clones listed, about three fifths were seen once. Regarding this clone: Its antigen is currently unknown.

The sample was breast tumor tissue. This receptor was obtained from a person aged 45-60 years with breast cancer.

The DNA for the CDR3 is TGTGCCAGCTCACCAGGCCAGAACTACGAGCAGTACTTC. Amino acid sequence: CASSPGQNYEQYF. The V and J genes are TRBV18 and TRBJ2-7; D not resolved. The germline V gene encodes CDR1 KGHSH and CDR2 LQKENI. V was pared by 2 bases and J by 3 bases, with 8 bases between. This CDR3 spans 13 amino acids.